Presented here are 7 T cell receptor beta chains from one specimen sequenced in a study of beta chain features in type 1 diabetes. Reverse transcription of all isolated RNA meant that expressed TCRB transcripts were sequenced. Data came from immunoSEQ multiplex PCR; TCRdb stores just in-frame clones and leaves some out. The sample carries some 190,000 clones, approximately 7.8% recorded once. Their antigens remain unidentified. Study outcomes and limitations: When Type 1 diabetes patients were examined, their TCRB CDR3s proved moderately but significantly shorter in all four CD4+ subsets.

Sequenced material: central memory CD4+ T cells from blood. Receptors originate from a woman aged 40 to 49 with type 1 diabetes.

This clone has only a few counts. V usage is TRBV15 and J usage is TRBJ2-7, with 11 bases that match TRBD1. CDR3 length equals 15 residues. Looked up from germline, CDR1 is LNHNV and CDR2 is YYDKDF (reference sequence). The V segment lost 8 bases and the J segment 2 bases; nucleotides outside the gene matches: 8. CDR3 in DNA: TGTGCCACCCGTAGAGGGACAGGGGGGACCTACGAGCAGTACTTC. The encoded protein is CATRRGTGGTYEQYF.

This clone was picked up a small number of times. This chain links TRBV6-5 with TRBJ2-7, with D possibly TRBD1 on 6 matching bases. V gave up 6 bases and J gave up 2 bases, with 11 bases separating them. Germline CDR1 MNHEY, CDR2 SVGAGI. The CDR3 has 13 residues. In nucleotides, the CDR3 is TGTGCCAGCAGCCAGGACAGCACCTACGAGCAGTACTTC. Amino acid sequence: CASSQDSTYEQYF.

The sample holds a few counts of this clone. The chain couples TRBV28 to TRBJ1-3; tentatively, D is TRBD1 (6 bases). Germline CDR1 and CDR2: MDHEN and SYDVKM. There are 17 residues in the CDR3. V gave up 5 bases and J gave up 0 bases, with 17 bases separating them. CDR3 in DNA: TGTGCCAGCAGTCCACCACAGGGCTCGAGCTCTGGAAACACCATATATTTT. Translating gives CASSPPQGSSSGNTIYF.

V is TRBV28 and J is TRBJ1-2; 7 bases fit TRBD1. Looked up from germline, CDR1 is MDHEN and CDR2 is SYDVKM. V dropped 6 bases and J dropped 7; count of bases not matched to a gene: 11. CDR3 length: 14 amino acids. This CDR3 reads CASSRGGPVGGYTF. The CDR3 nucleotides are TGTGCCAGCAGCCGAGGGGGCCCTGTCGGTGGCTACACCTTC.

This clone was seen a handful of times. The chain uses TRBV5-6 and TRBJ2-7; D not resolved. V was pared by 0 bases and J by 3 bases, with 10 bases between. Germline lookup yields CDR1 SGHDT and CDR2 YYEEEE. The CDR3 loop spans 14 amino acids. CDR3 nucleotides: TGTGCCAGCAGCTTGGTTAGCAGCAGCTACGAGCAGTACTTC. This sequence encodes CASSLVSSSYEQYF.

This clone was seen ten or more times. The chain combines TRBV19 with TRBJ2-3; D might be TRBD2 (5 bases). The CDR3 runs 14 residues. The germline V gene encodes CDR1 LNHDA and CDR2 SQIVND (reference sequence). The V end was cut by 6 bases, the J end by 1 base, with 11 bases between. The CDR3 bases are TGTGCCAGTAGAACGAGGGAGCGCACAGATACGCAGTATTTT. Translating it yields CASRTRERTDTQYF.

This clone has just a few counts. This sequence joins TRBV9 and TRBJ1-1; no clear D. Germline-derived CDR1 and CDR2 are SGDLS and YYNGEE. This CDR3 is built from 12 residues. The germline V and J ends were trimmed by 2 bases and 6 bases, with 8 bases remaining between them. The CDR3 protein is CASSVIGAEAFF. For the CDR3, the DNA is TGTGCCAGCAGCGTGATCGGGGCTGAAGCTTTCTTT.